A selection of T cell receptor beta chains follows, all from one sample in a study of control samples from healthy donors and cancer patients. Here immunoSEQ multiplex PCR was the method, and the copy in TCRdb shows in-frame clones only, minus some. The sample records 150,000 to 200,000 clones, 90% to 95% being singletons. Sequenced material: blood. The receptors shown here come from a woman in her 30s in good health. CDR3s include the opening cysteine and the closing phenylalanine or tryptophan. The D gene is left open where the match is weak. Clone size is shown for a subset of rows, as once, few, many or a class of expanded clone.

TRBV6-1	TRBD1	NA	TRBJ2-5	CASSEESWTGGEQETQYF	TGTGCCAGCAGTGAAGAGAGTTGGACAGGGGGGGAACAAGAGACCCAGTACTTC
TRBV5-6	TRBD1	NA	TRBJ1-6	CASSPARDRRNSPLHF	TGTGCCAGCAGCCCCGCCCGGGACAGGCGTAATTCACCCCTCCACTTT
TRBV3-1/TRBV3-2	NA	NA	TRBJ2-1	CASSQGDLPYNEQFF	TGTGCCAGCAGCCAAGGGGACCTCCCCTACAATGAGCAGTTCTTC
TRBV7-3	NA	NA	TRBJ2-7	CASSLFPGSSYEQYF	TGTGCCAGCAGCTTATTCCCAGGGAGCTCCTACGAGCAGTACTTC
TRBV7-2	TRBD2	NA	TRBJ2-2	CASSLLAGHTGELFF	TGTGCCAGCAGCTTGTTAGCGGGACATACCGGGGAGCTGTTTTTT
TRBV7-6	TRBD1	NA	TRBJ1-2	CASSLAYRGRGYGYTF	TGTGCCAGCAGCTTAGCGTACAGGGGGCGCGGCTATGGCTACACCTTC
TRBV11-2	NA	once	TRBJ2-2	CASSLTGSTGELFF	TGTGCCAGCAGCTTAACAGGGTCCACCGGGGAGCTGTTTTTT
TRBV28	TRBD1	NA	TRBJ1-3	CASSTGTGGSGNTIYF	TGTGCCAGCAGTACCGGGACAGGGGGCTCTGGAAACACCATATATTTT
TRBV6-6	TRBD1	NA	TRBJ2-5	CASSIDRGGETQYF	TGTGCCAGCAGTATAGACAGGGGAGGAGAGACCCAGTACTTC
TRBV6-2/TRBV6-3	TRBD2	NA	TRBJ2-3	CASSSGGAPDTQYF	TGTGCCAGCAGTAGCGGGGGGGCCCCAGATACGCAGTATTTT
TRBV6-5	NA	NA	TRBJ1-5	CASSYDSPNQPQHF	TGTGCCAGCAGTTACGACAGTCCCAATCAGCCCCAGCATTTT
TRBV3-1/TRBV3-2	NA	NA	TRBJ2-3	CASSQAQGTDTQYF	TGTGCCAGCAGCCAAGCTCAGGGCACAGATACGCAGTATTTT
TRBV19	NA	once	TRBJ1-2	CASRGASYGYTF	TGTGCCAGTAGGGGGGCGTCCTATGGCTACACCTTC
TRBV7-9	TRBD1	NA	TRBJ2-1	CASSPGTGYYNEQFF	TGTGCCAGCAGCCCCGGGACAGGGTACTACAATGAGCAGTTCTTC
TRBV28	NA	NA	TRBJ1-4	CASSLRRSNEKLFF	TGTGCCAGCAGTTTAAGGCGGTCTAATGAAAAACTGTTTTTT
TRBV5-1	NA	NA	TRBJ2-3	CASRLDGDTQYF	TGCGCCAGCCGACTAGACGGAGATACGCAGTATTTT
TRBV15	TRBD1	NA	TRBJ2-7	CATSRGGTGLHEQYF	TGTGCCACCAGCAGAGGTGGGACAGGGTTACACGAGCAGTACTTC
TRBV5-6	TRBD1	NA	TRBJ2-3	CASSWDRATDTQYF	TGTGCCAGCAGCTGGGACAGGGCGACAGATACGCAGTATTTT
TRBV7-2	NA	once	TRBJ2-7	CASSLNRGPYEQYF	TGTGCCAGCAGCTTAAATCGGGGTCCCTACGAGCAGTACTTC
TRBV28	TRBD1	NA	TRBJ2-7	CASRGQGSQYF	TGTGCCAGCAGGGGACAGGGGTCACAGTACTTC
TRBV7-7	TRBD2	NA	TRBJ2-7	CASSLSSGPSYEQYF	TGTGCTAGCAGCTTGTCTAGCGGGCCATCCTACGAGCAGTACTTC
TRBV4-1	NA	once	TRBJ2-1	CASSQPRDYNEQFF	TGCGCCAGCAGCCAGCCCCGGGACTACAATGAGCAGTTCTTC
TRBV18	TRBD1	NA	TRBJ1-4	CASSPGDRVEKLFF	TGTGCCAGCTCACCCGGGGACAGGGTTGAAAAACTGTTTTTT
TRBV7-6	TRBD2	NA	TRBJ2-3	CASSLGLAGGDTQYF	TGTGCCAGCAGCTTAGGACTAGCGGGAGGAGATACGCAGTATTTT
TRBV5-1	TRBD1	NA	TRBJ2-1	CASSVQGAYNEQFF	TGCGCCAGCAGCGTACAGGGGGCCTACAATGAGCAGTTCTTC
TRBV6-1	NA	NA	TRBJ2-1	CASSDDTHNEQFF	TGTGCCAGCAGTGACGACACCCACAATGAGCAGTTCTTC